Each of the 12 T cell receptor delta chains below was sequenced from the same sample in a study of Vδ1+ human thymocytes. Study results and caveats: In the thymus, TRG and TRD repertoires looked highly polyclonal with Gaussian CDR3 lengths.

Sequences come from RNA converted to cDNA by reverse transcription. Multiplex PCR used pooled V-gene forward primers and a constant-region reverse primer to amplify CDR3s. TCRdb reprocessed the multiplex PCR reads through CATT. The sample has some 54,000 delta-chain clones; roughly 15% are singletons. These receptors' antigens are unknown. Sequenced sample: Vdelta1+ gamma-delta thymocytes from the thymus. Subset denoted: FACS-sorted CD3+ TCRalphabeta- TCRVdelta1+ TCRVdelta2- thymocytes. These receptors were collected from a boy younger than two who had congenital heart surgery.

The table lists this clone with a few counts. This chain joins TRDV3 and TRDJ1; 7 bases map to TRDD3. CDR1 and CDR2 (germline): TVYSNPD, GDNSRS (reference sequence). The CDR3 loop spans 16 amino acids. With V trimmed by 5 bases and J by 7 bases, 22 bases remained unmatched. Written as DNA, the CDR3 is TGTGCCCCCCCAGAGGAGGGTATGATATACTGGGGTAAACTCATCTTT. Translated: CAPPEEGMIYWGKLIF.

This clone showed up just a few times. This sequence joins TRDV1 and TRDJ1, with D possibly TRDD3 on 6 matching bases. Germline assignment: CDR1 TSWWSYY and CDR2 QGS. V was trimmed by 4 bases and J by 6 bases, leaving 27 bases between them. CDR3 size: 18 residues. CDR3 in amino acids: CALGAPQLPGRGCYKLIF. The CDR3 DNA is TGTGCTCTTGGGGCACCCCAACTACCCGGTCGGGGATGTTATAAACTCATCTTT.

V and J are TRDV1 and TRDJ1; 9 nucleotides align to TRDD3. Germline CDR1 and CDR2: TSWWSYY and QGS. V lost 0 bases, J lost 3 bases, and 20 bases stayed unmatched. This CDR3 has 21 amino acids. CDR3 sequence reads: CALGELVEPTVLGERADKLIF. The CDR3 DNA reads TGTGCTCTTGGGGAACTAGTCGAACCTACTGTACTGGGGGAGAGGGCCGATAAACTCATCTTT.

The chain has TRDV1 and TRDJ1; D gene uncertain. V lost 1 base and J lost 8, with 23 bases in between. In germline, CDR1 is TSWWSYY, CDR2 QGS. The CDR3 consists of 17 residues. DNA for the CDR3: TGTGCTCTTGGGGAACAATGTAAGCTAACCGCTGGTTCAAAACTCATCTTT. Its translation is CALGEQCKLTAGSKLIF.

This rearrangement joins TRDV1 to TRDJ1; no reliable D call. Germline CDR1 reads TSWWSYY; CDR2 reads QGS. V shed 9 bases and J shed 3 bases, with 14 bases lying between them. This CDR3 has 13 amino acids. The CDR3 nucleotides are TGTGCTCTGTTTGGTTTTCGGGCCGATAAACTCATCTTT. Translation gives CALFGFRADKLIF.

The V gene is TRDV1, the J gene TRDJ1, with D unclear. Trimming took off 0 bases at V and 3 bases at J, with 23 bases between the two ends. The CDR3 is 19 amino acids. Germline values: CDR1 TSWWSYY, CDR2 QGS. The CDR3 DNA reads as TGTGCTCTTGGGGAACTCCCCTATCAGGGCCTTTCAAGACCCGATAAACTCATCTTT. Its protein product is CALGELPYQGLSRPDKLIF.

This clone occurred a few times. The chain carries TRDV1 and TRDJ1, with 7 nucleotides matching TRDD3. The germline V gene has CDR1 TSWWSYY and CDR2 QGS. The CDR3 contains 16 residues. V shed 3 bases and J 6 bases; nucleotides not matched to a gene: 13. CDR3 DNA sequence: TGTGCTCTTGGGGACCCCTTTATACTGGGGACCTATAAACTCATCTTT. Its protein product is CALGDPFILGTYKLIF.

The genes are TRDV1 and TRDJ1, with 10 bases fitting TRDD3. After removal of 1 base from V and 5 bases from J, the junction contained 19 bases not matched to a gene. Germline V gene lookup returns CDR1 TSWWSYY and CDR2 QGS. CDR3 length: 20 amino acids. Here the CDR3 reads CALGERHLLNWGMRTDKLIF. CDR3 nucleotides: TGTGCTCTTGGGGAACGCCACCTTCTTAACTGGGGGATGAGGACTGATAAACTCATCTTT.

The genes are TRDV1 and TRDJ1, with a weak D call TRDD3 (5 bases). Per germline, CDR1 TSWWSYY and CDR2 QGS. The length of the CDR3 is 17 residues. Trimming removed 0 bases at V and 0 bases at J, with 14 bases between. The CDR3 loop is CALGELRVGPYTDKLIF. For the CDR3, the DNA is TGTGCTCTTGGGGAACTGAGGGTGGGGCCGTACACCGATAAACTCATCTTT.

This chain connects TRDV1 to TRDJ1, with 9 bases fitting TRDD3. V shed 2 bases and J 0 bases; nucleotides not matched to a gene: 22. This CDR3 region has 22 residues. Germline CDR1 TSWWSYY, CDR2 QGS. CDR3 region: CALGEFAPLYLLLGENTDKLIF. In DNA form, the CDR3 reads TGTGCTCTTGGGGAATTTGCCCCCTTATACCTATTACTGGGGGAGAACACCGATAAACTCATCTTT.

V usage is TRDV1 and J usage is TRDJ1; 11 bases map to TRDD3. The germline V gene encodes CDR1 TSWWSYY and CDR2 QGS. The CDR3 runs to 18 residues. V was clipped by 2 bases and J by 3 bases; unmatched bases: 11. The CDR3 coding sequence is TGTGCTCTTGGGGAATTCCTACGTCTCTGGGGGATACCCGATAAACTCATCTTT. It yields the protein CALGEFLRLWGIPDKLIF.

The rearrangement joins TRDV1 to TRDJ1, with 7 bases matching TRDD3. J gave up 3 bases and V 3 bases, and 25 bases lay outside the gene matches. The CDR3 totals 21 residues. Germline CDR1 TSWWSYY, CDR2 QGS. DNA for the CDR3: TGTGCTCTTGGGGACCTCCCCCGCTTACTGGGGATCAAGGGGTGTGCCGATAAACTCATCTTT. Translating it yields CALGDLPRLLGIKGCADKLIF.